This is a list of T cell receptor beta chains from one sample in a study of OX40 agonist ivuxolimab in advanced cancers. TCRdb keeps only in-frame clones here, not all; method: immunoSEQ multiplex PCR. This sample yields about 67,000 clones, of which about 88% are seen a single time; around 2% belongs to the top ten. The sample here was CD4+ or CD8+ T cells sorted from blood, taken in a trial of the OX40 agonist ivuxolimab. All receptors derive from an adult with an advanced solid tumor such as melanoma, head and neck, liver or kidney cancer. The CDR3 runs from the conserved cysteine through the conserved F or W. D genes are given only for firm matches. Size tells how often a clone was seen (once, few, many) or the class of an expanded clone, and some rows leave it out.

DNA: TGTGCCATCAGTGAGGACAGGCAGCAAGAGACCCAGTACTTC; CDR3: CAISEDRQQETQYF; J: TRBJ2-5; V: TRBV10-3; D: -; size: -
DNA: TGTGCCACCTATTTACCGGGAGTTGGCAATGAGCAGTTCTTC; CDR3: CATYLPGVGNEQFF; J: TRBJ2-1; V: TRBV15; D: -; size: once
DNA: TGTGCCAGCAGCCTCCGTCTGGCCGGGGAGCTGTTTTTT; CDR3: CASSLRLAGELFF; J: TRBJ2-2; V: TRBV11-2; D: -; size: -
DNA: TGTGCCAGCCGAAACCGATACGAGCAGTACTTC; CDR3: CASRNRYEQYF; J: TRBJ2-7; V: TRBV6-5; D: -; size: -
DNA: TGTGCCTGGGGGGAAATCTATGGCTACACCTTC; CDR3: CAWGEIYGYTF; J: TRBJ1-2; V: TRBV30; D: -; size: -
DNA: TGTGCCAGCAGCTTAGCTTTAGGGCAGGGGGTTGGCGAGCAGTACTTC; CDR3: CASSLALGQGVGEQYF; J: TRBJ2-7; V: TRBV7-6; D: TRBD1; size: -
DNA: TGTGCCAGCAGTTTATTCCGGGGTGAAAAACTGTTTTTT; CDR3: CASSLFRGEKLFF; J: TRBJ1-4; V: TRBV27; D: -; size: -
DNA: TGTGCCAGCAAGGATACAGGGGGCTACGAGCAGTACTTC; CDR3: CASKDTGGYEQYF; J: TRBJ2-7; V: TRBV7-9; D: TRBD1; size: few
DNA: TGTGCCAGCAGCCGGCGATCCGGGGAGCTGTTTTTT; CDR3: CASSRRSGELFF; J: TRBJ2-2; V: TRBV11-3; D: -; size: -
DNA: TGTGCCAGCAGCTTCCTAGCGGGAGGTGGGGCAGATACGCAGTATTTT; CDR3: CASSFLAGGGADTQYF; J: TRBJ2-3; V: TRBV7-9; D: TRBD2; size: -
DNA: TGCGCCAGCAGCTCGGGGACTAGCGGGGGGGAGACCCAGTACTTC; CDR3: CASSSGTSGGETQYF; J: TRBJ2-5; V: TRBV4-3; D: TRBD2; size: -
DNA: TGTGCCAGCAGGACTAGACTTTCCCCCGGCTACGAGCAGTACTTC; CDR3: CASRTRLSPGYEQYF; J: TRBJ2-7; V: TRBV27; D: -; size: -
DNA: TGTGCCAGCAGTAGAGGGACTAGCGGGGGGCAGAGCGGGGAGCTGTTTTTT; CDR3: CASSRGTSGGQSGELFF; J: TRBJ2-2; V: TRBV4-2; D: TRBD2; size: once
DNA: TGTGCCAGCAGGGACCTGGGGGCTGGGCTTGGCTACACCTTC; CDR3: CASRDLGAGLGYTF; J: TRBJ1-2; V: TRBV6-6; D: -; size: -
DNA: TGTGCCAGCAGCTTCGGGCCCTACAATGAGCAGTTCTTC; CDR3: CASSFGPYNEQFF; J: TRBJ2-1; V: TRBV7-8; D: -; size: once
DNA: TGTGCCAGCAGACAGACAGGGCTGGCCAATCAGCCCCAGCATTTT; CDR3: CASRQTGLANQPQHF; J: TRBJ1-5; V: TRBV6-1; D: TRBD1; size: -
DNA: TGTGCCAGCACCCTAGGGGGGGGAACCTACGAGCAGTACTTC; CDR3: CASTLGGGTYEQYF; J: TRBJ2-7; V: TRBV7-2; D: -; size: -
DNA: TGTGCCAGCAGTGAAGCCGGGGCCAACGTCCTGACTTTC; CDR3: CASSEAGANVLTF; J: TRBJ2-6; V: TRBV6-1; D: -; size: -
DNA: TGCGCCAGCAGCTTAGACAGAGTCAATGAGCAGTTCTTC; CDR3: CASSLDRVNEQFF; J: TRBJ2-1; V: TRBV5-1; D: -; size: -
DNA: TGTGCCAGCAGGACAGTCTATGGCTACACCTTC; CDR3: CASRTVYGYTF; J: TRBJ1-2; V: TRBV6-1; D: -; size: -
DNA: TGTGCCAGCAGCCGGGGGGAGAAGCGGCAGACCCAGTACTTC; CDR3: CASSRGEKRQTQYF; J: TRBJ2-5; V: TRBV9; D: TRBD2; size: -
DNA: TGTGCCAGCAGCTACGCCGGGGAGCTGTTTTTT; CDR3: CASSYAGELFF; J: TRBJ2-2; V: TRBV7-9; D: -; size: few